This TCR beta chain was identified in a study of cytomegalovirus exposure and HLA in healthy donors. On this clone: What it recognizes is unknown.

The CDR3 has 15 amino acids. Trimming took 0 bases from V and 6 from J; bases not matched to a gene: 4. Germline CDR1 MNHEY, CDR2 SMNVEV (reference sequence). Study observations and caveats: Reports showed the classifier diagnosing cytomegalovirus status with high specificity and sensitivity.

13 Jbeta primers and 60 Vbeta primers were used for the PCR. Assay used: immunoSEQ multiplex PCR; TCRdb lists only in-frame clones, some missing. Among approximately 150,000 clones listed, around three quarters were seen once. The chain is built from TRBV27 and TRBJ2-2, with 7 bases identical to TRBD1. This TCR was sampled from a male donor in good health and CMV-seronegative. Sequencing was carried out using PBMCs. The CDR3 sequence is CASSLSPQGPGELFF. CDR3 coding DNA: TGTGCCAGCAGTTTATCCCCACAGGGGCCCGGGGAGCTGTTTTTT.